This T cell receptor beta chain was recovered during a study of blood T cell repertoires in COVID-19. Study summary: Spain, Italy and the United States supplied samples that represented acute and convalescent COVID-19.

Between the trimmed V and J ends, which lost 2 bases and 1 base, there was a span of 10 bases. This CDR3 contains 15 residues. Germline V lookup: CDR1 SGDLS, CDR2 YYNGEE. Original processing methods: By means of reference gene primer amplification, nucleated cell counts were estimated. The table came from immunoSEQ multiplex PCR; TCRdb's copy has only in-frame clones and leaves some out. Clone size and the V and J calls come from that table; the DNA yielded D and trimming. The sample yields tens of thousands of clones, about 81% seen once. The rearrangement joins TRBV9 to TRBJ2-1; D is perhaps TRBD1 (5 bases). The sequenced material came from peripheral blood. The TCR comes from a human donor in a cohort sampled during active COVID-19. The CDR3: CASSVNRGSYNEQFF. DNA of the CDR3: TGTGCCAGCAGCGTTAATAGGGGTTCCTACAATGAGCAGTTCTTC.